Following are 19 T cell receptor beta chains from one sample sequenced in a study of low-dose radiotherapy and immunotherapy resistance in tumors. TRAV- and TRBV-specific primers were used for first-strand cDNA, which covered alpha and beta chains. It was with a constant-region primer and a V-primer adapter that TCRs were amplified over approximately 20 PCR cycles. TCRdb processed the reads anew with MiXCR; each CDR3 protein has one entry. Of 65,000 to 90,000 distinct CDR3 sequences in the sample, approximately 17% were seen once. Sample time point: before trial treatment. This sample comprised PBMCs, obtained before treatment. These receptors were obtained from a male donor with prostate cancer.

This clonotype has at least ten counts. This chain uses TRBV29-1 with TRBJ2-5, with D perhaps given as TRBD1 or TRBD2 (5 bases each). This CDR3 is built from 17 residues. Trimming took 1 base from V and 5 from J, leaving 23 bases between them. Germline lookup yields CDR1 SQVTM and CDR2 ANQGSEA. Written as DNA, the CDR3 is TGCAGCGTTGAAGCTCCGAGTCCTCGAGGGGCGTTGGAGACCCAGTACTTC. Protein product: CSVEAPSPRGALETQYF.

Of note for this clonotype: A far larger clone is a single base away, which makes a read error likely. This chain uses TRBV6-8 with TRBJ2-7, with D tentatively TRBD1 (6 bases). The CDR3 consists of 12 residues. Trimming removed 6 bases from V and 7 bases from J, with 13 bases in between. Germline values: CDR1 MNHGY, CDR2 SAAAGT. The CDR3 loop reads CASRGADNEQYF. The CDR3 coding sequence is TGTGCCAGCAGGGGGGCTGACAATGAGCAGTACTTC.

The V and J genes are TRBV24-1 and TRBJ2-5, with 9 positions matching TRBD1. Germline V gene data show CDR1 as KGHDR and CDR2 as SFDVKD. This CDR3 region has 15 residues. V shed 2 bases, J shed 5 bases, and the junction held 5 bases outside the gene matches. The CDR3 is CATSDSGQGRETQYF. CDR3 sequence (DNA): TGTGCCACCAGTGATTCAGGACAGGGGAGGGAGACCCAGTACTTC.

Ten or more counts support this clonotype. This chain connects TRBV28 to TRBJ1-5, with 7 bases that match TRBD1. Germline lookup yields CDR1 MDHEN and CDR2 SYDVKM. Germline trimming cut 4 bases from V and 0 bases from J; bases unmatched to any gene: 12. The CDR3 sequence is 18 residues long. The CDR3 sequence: CASSSPRDSSYSNQPQHF. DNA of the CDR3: TGTGCCAGCAGTTCCCCCCGGGACAGCTCATATAGCAATCAGCCCCAGCATTTT.

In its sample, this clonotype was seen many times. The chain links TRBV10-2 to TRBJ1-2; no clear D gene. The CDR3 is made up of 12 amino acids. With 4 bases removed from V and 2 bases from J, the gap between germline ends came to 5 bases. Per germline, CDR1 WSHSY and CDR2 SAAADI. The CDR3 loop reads CASSVGNYGYTF. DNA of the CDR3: TGCGCCAGCAGTGTAGGGAACTATGGCTACACCTTC.

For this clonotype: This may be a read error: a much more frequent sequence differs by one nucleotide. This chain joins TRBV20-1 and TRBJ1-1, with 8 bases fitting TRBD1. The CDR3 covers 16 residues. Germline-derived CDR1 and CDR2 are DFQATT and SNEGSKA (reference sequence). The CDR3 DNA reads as TGCAGTGCTAGAGATAGGGACAGGAACATGAACACTGGAGCTTTCTTT. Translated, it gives CSARDRDRNMNTGAFF.

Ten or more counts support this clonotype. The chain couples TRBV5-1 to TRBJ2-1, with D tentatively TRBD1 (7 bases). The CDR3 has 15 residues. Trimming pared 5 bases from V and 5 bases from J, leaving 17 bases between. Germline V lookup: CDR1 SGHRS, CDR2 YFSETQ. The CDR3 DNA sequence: TGCGCCAGCAGAAGAGGGGGGACAGAAAACAATGAGCAGTTCTTC. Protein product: CASRRGGTENNEQFF.

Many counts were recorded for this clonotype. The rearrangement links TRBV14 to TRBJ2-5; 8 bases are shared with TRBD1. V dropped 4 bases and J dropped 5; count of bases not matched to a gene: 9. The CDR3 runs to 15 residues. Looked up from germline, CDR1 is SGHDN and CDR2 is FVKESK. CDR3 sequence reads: CASSPGTGLMETQYF. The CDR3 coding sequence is TGTGCCAGCAGCCCCGGGACAGGCTTAATGGAGACCCAGTACTTC. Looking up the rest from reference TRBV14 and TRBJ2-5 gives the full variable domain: EAGVTQFPSHSVIEKGQTVTLRCDPISGHDNLYWYRRVMGKEIKFLLHFVKESKQDESGMPNNRFLAERTGGTYSTLKVQPAELEDSGVYFCASSPGTGLMETQYFGPGTRLLVL.

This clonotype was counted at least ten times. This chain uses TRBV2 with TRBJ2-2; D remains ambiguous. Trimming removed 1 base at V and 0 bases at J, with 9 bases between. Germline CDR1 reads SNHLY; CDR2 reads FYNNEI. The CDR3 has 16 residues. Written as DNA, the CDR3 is TGTGCCAGCAGTGAAGTAGCTACCGCGAACACCGGGGAGCTGTTTTTT. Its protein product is CASSEVATANTGELFF.

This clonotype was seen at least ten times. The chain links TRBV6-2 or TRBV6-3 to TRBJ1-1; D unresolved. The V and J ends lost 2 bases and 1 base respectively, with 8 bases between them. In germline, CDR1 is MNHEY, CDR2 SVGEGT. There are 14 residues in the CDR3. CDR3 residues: CASSYPPENTEAFF. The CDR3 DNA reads TGTGCCAGCAGTTACCCCCCCGAGAACACTGAAGCTTTCTTT.

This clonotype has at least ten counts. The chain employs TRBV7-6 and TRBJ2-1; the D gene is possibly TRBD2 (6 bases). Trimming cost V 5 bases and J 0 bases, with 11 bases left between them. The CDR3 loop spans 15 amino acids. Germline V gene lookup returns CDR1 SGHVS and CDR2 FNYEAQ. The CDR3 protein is CASSPGLTSYNEQFF. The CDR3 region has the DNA TGTGCCAGCAGCCCTGGACTAACCTCCTACAATGAGCAGTTCTTC. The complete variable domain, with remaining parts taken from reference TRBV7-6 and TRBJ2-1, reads GAGVSQSPRYKVTKRGQDVALRCDPISGHVSLYWYRQALGQGPEFLTYFNYEAQQDKSGLPNDRFSAERPEGSISTLTIQRTEQRDSAMYRCASSPGLTSYNEQFFGPGTRLTVL.

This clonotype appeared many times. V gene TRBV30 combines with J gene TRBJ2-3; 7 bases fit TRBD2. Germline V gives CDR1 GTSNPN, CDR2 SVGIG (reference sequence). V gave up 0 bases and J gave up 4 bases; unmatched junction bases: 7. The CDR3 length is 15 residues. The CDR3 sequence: CAWSVLAGEADTQYF. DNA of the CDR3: TGTGCCTGGAGTGTACTCGCGGGAGAAGCAGATACGCAGTATTTT.

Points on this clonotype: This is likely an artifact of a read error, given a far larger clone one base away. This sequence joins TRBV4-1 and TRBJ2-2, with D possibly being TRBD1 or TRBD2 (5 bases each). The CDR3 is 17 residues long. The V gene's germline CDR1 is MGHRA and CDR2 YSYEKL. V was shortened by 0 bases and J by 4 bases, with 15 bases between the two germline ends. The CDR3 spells CASSQDPRGECTGELFF. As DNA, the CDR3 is TGCGCCAGCAGCCAAGATCCACGGGGCGAATGCACCGGGGAGCTGTTTTTT.

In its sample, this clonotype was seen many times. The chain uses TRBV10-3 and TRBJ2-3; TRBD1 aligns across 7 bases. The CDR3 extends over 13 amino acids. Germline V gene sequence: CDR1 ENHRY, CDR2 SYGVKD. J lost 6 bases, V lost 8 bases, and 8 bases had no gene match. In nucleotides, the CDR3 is TGTGCCATCCAGGGGGAAAGTATTGATACGCAGTATTTT. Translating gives CAIQGESIDTQYF.

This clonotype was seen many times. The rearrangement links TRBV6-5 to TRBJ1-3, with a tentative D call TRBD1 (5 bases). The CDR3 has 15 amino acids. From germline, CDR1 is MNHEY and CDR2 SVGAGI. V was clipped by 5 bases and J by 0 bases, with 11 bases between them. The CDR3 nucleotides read TGTGCCAGCAGTCAGACAGCCGGCTCTGGAAACACCATATATTTT. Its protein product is CASSQTAGSGNTIYF.

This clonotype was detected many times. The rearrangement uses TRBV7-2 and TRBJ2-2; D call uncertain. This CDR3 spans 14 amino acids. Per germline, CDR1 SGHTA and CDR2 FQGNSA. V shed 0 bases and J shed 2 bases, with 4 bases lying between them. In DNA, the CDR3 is TGTGCCAGCAGCTTAGCCTTAAACACCGGGGAGCTGTTTTTT. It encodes CASSLALNTGELFF.

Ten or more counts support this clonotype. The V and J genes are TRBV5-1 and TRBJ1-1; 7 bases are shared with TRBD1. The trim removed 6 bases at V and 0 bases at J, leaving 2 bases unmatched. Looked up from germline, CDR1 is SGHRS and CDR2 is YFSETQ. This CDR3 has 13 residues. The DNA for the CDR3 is TGCGCCAGCAAGACAGGGATGAACACTGAAGCTTTCTTT. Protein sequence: CASKTGMNTEAFF.

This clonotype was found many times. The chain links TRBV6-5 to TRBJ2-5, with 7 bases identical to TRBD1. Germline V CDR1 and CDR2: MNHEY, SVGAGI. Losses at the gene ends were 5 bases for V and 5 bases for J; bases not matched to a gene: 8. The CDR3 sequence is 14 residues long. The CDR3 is CASSPEGGGETQYF. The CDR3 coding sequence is TGTGCCAGCAGTCCCGAAGGGGGCGGGGAGACCCAGTACTTC.

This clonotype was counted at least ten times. The CDR3 region is CASSVQGAYNEQFF. The CDR3 DNA reads TGTGCCAGTAGTGTGCAGGGCGCCTACAATGAGCAGTTCTTC. The chain is built from TRBV19 and TRBJ2-1, with D maybe TRBD1 (5 bases). Germline V gene data show CDR1 as LNHDA and CDR2 as SQIVND (reference sequence). There are 14 residues in the CDR3. V was clipped by 5 bases and J by 2 bases, with 10 bases between them.